The 23 T cell receptor beta chains listed next were all sequenced from one sample in a study of CD8 T cells in ankylosing spondylitis. Findings and limits, study-wide: Made up of about eight highly homologous variants, a TCR beta motif appeared characteristic of ankylosing spondylitis blood.

Their specific antigens are unknown. TCRdb reprocessed the 5' RACE reads with MiXCR, giving one entry per CDR3 protein. Counted here are around 770,000 distinct CDR3 sequences, around a fifth occurring once; the ten biggest clones make up around 20%. Sequencing used blood, either unsorted or a sorted T cell fraction (not recorded which). These receptors originate from a male donor with ankylosing spondylitis.

This clonotype was seen many times. This chain uses TRBV20-1 with TRBJ1-1, with no clear D. CDR1 and CDR2 from the germline V gene are DFQATT and SNEGSKA (reference sequence). Trimming removed 6 bases from V and 0 bases from J, with 26 bases in between. This CDR3 has 18 residues. CDR3 bases: TGCAGTGCCCGAATACGCTCCCAGGAGGCGTACATGAACACTGAAGCTTTCTTT. Translating it yields CSARIRSQEAYMNTEAFF.

The chain joins TRBV19 to TRBJ2-1; 7 nucleotides line up with TRBD2. The V and J ends lost 4 bases and 6 bases, in that order; junction bases with no gene match: 21. The CDR3 has 19 amino acids. Germline assignment: CDR1 LNHDA and CDR2 SQIVND (reference sequence). The CDR3 protein is CASSKTSLTTRERFNEQFF. In DNA form, the CDR3 reads TGTGCCAGTAGTAAGACTAGCCTCACCACCCGGGAGAGGTTCAATGAGCAGTTCTTC.

The chain employs TRBV12-3 or TRBV12-4 and TRBJ1-4, with D possibly matching TRBD1 (5 bases). Trimming removed 6 bases from V and 3 bases from J, with 11 bases in between. The CDR3 has 14 amino acids. The CDR3 spells CASRGPVPNEKLFF. CDR3 DNA sequence: TGTGCCAGCAGGGGGCCGGTCCCTAATGAAAAACTGTTTTTT.

This clonotype occurred once. V usage is TRBV11-2 and J usage is TRBJ1-2; 8 nucleotides match TRBD1. The CDR3 is made up of 19 amino acids. V was clipped by 0 bases and J by 1 base; unmatched bases: 13. Germline CDR1 is SGHAT and CDR2 is FQNNGV. The CDR3 coding sequence is TGTGCCAGCAGCTTAGAGCGGACAGGGTGGGCCCGGAGTAACTATGGCTACACCTTC. Encoded protein: CASSLERTGWARSNYGYTF.

This clonotype was seen repeatedly, ten times or more. V gene TRBV29-1 combines with J gene TRBJ2-3; no firm D call. The length of the CDR3 is 12 residues. Germline CDR1 SQVTM, CDR2 ANQGSEA. The ends were cut back, 0 bases at V and 2 bases at J, with 3 bases in the middle. CDR3 sequence (DNA): TGCAGCGTTGAAGAGGCCACAGATACGCAGTATTTT. Amino acid sequence: CSVEEATDTQYF.

This clonotype was picked up many times. The chain employs TRBV5-1 and TRBJ1-5; D gene unclear. This CDR3 is built from 13 residues. The ends were cut back, 0 bases at V and 5 bases at J, with 6 bases in the middle. Germline CDR1 is SGHRS and CDR2 is YFSETQ. CDR3 coding DNA: TGCGCCAGCAGCTTGGGGCAGCATCAGCCCCAGCATTTT. It yields the protein CASSLGQHQPQHF.

This clonotype was detected only a few times. V is TRBV28 and J is TRBJ2-7; D might be TRBD1 (5 bases). This CDR3 has 12 residues. The germline V gene encodes CDR1 MDHEN and CDR2 SYDVKM. V was cut by 3 bases and J by 3 bases, with 6 bases left in between. As DNA, the CDR3 is TGTGCCAGCAGTTTCAGGGTCTACGAGCAGTACTTC. Residues: CASSFRVYEQYF.

In its sample, this clonotype was seen a few times. The chain recombines TRBV20-1 with TRBJ2-7, with TRBD2 matching 9 bases. Looked up from germline, CDR1 is DFQATT and CDR2 is SNEGSKA (reference sequence). With 7 bases clipped from V and 4 bases from J, the junction kept 14 bases outside the gene matches. The CDR3 has 15 amino acids. The CDR3 DNA follows: TGCAGTGTTCCGGCAGAGCTAGCGGGGCGGTACGAGCAGTACTTC. Protein product: CSVPAELAGRYEQYF.

The sample holds a few counts of this clonotype. The chain has TRBV5-5 and TRBJ1-1, with a weak D call TRBD1 (5 bases). The V gene lost 3 bases and the J gene lost 4 bases, with 10 bases spanning the gap. This CDR3 region has 13 residues. CDR1 SGHKS and CDR2 YYEKEE come from the germline V gene (reference sequence). CDR3: CASSWVGGTEAFF. In DNA, the CDR3 is TGTGCCAGCAGCTGGGTCGGGGGCACTGAAGCTTTCTTT.

J is TRBJ2-7 and V is TRBV5-4; 9 nucleotides line up with TRBD2. CDR3 length equals 15 residues. Germline CDR1 is SGHNT and CDR2 is YYREEE (reference sequence). J lost 6 bases, V lost 3 bases, and 10 bases had no gene match. CDR3 DNA: TGTGCCAGCAGCTCGTTAGCGGGAGCTCGGGGCGAGCAGTACTTC. This translates into CASSSLAGARGEQYF.

Only a few counts were recorded for this clonotype. The chain recombines TRBV25-1 with TRBJ2-3, with 16 positions matching TRBD2. The CDR3 totals 17 residues. The germline V gene has CDR1 MGHDK and CDR2 SYGVNS. V was pared by 1 base and J by 4 bases, with 2 bases of the junction left unmatched. CDR3 in amino acids: CASSESGTSGGADTQYF. The CDR3 DNA sequence: TGTGCCAGCAGTGAATCGGGGACTAGCGGGGGGGCAGATACGCAGTATTTT.

The gene calls are TRBV9 and TRBJ2-1; the D is unclear. The CDR3 loop spans 14 amino acids. The V gene lost 4 bases and the J gene lost 8 bases, with 16 bases spanning the gap. Germline V lookup: CDR1 SGDLS, CDR2 YYNGEE. CDR3: CASSPSQVYDEQFF. DNA of the CDR3: TGTGCCAGCAGCCCCTCCCAGGTTTACGATGAGCAGTTCTTC.

This rearrangement joins TRBV5-1 to TRBJ1-1, with 7 bases lining up with TRBD1. Unmatched junction bases numbered 2, after V lost 0 bases and J lost 6 bases. CDR3 length equals 13 residues. Germline loops: CDR1 SGHRS, CDR2 YFSETQ. In nucleotides, the CDR3 is TGCGCCAGCAGCTTGGAAGGGACAGCTGAAGCTTTCTTT. Residues: CASSLEGTAEAFF.

This chain joins TRBV4-3 and TRBJ2-7; D assignment may be TRBD1 or TRBD2 (6 bases each). Germline CDR1 is LGHNA and CDR2 is YSLEER. Trimming took off 0 bases at V and 2 bases at J, with 17 bases between the two ends. This CDR3 is 17 amino acids long. The CDR3 nucleotides are TGCGCCAGCAGCCAAGATCGGGGGCAGGGTTTAACCTACGAGCAGTACTTC. Amino acids: CASSQDRGQGLTYEQYF.

The genes are TRBV29-1 and TRBJ1-5; 7 nucleotides agree with TRBD1. Germline CDR1 and CDR2: SQVTM and ANQGSEA. The CDR3 covers 12 residues. After removal of 7 bases from V and 3 bases from J, the junction contained 3 bases not matched to a gene. DNA for the CDR3: TGCAGCGCGGGACAGCACAATCAGCCCCAGCATTTT. This translates into CSAGQHNQPQHF.

This clonotype was recorded at least ten times. Germline and junction disagree at one end, which may indicate a read error. The chain joins TRBV5-1 to TRBJ2-1; D possibly corresponds to TRBD1 (6 bases). This CDR3 region has 14 residues. Germline V gene lookup returns CDR1 SGHRS and CDR2 YFSETQ. CDR3 protein: CASSLGGPYNEQFF. The CDR3 DNA sequence: TGTGCCAGCAGCTTAGGGGGACCTTACAATGAGCAGTTCTTC. Full variable domain (outside the CDR3, taken from reference TRBV5-1 and TRBJ2-1): KAGVTQTPRYLIKTRGQQVTLSCSPISGHRSVSWYQQTPGQGLQFLFEYFSETQRNKGNFPGRFSGRQFSNSRSEMNVSTLELGDSALYLCASSLGGPYNEQFFGPGTRLTVL.

The J gene is TRBJ2-7, the V gene TRBV20-1, with TRBD1 as a possible D gene (6 bases). The CDR3 is made up of 13 amino acids. From germline, CDR1 is DFQATT and CDR2 SNEGSKA (reference sequence). Trimming left V 2 bases short and J 2 bases short, with 10 bases between. CDR3 protein: CSARWDNPYEQYF. The CDR3 DNA follows: TGCAGTGCTAGATGGGACAACCCCTACGAGCAGTACTTC.

This clonotype was seen more than once but under ten times. The genes are TRBV4-1 and TRBJ2-3, with 7 positions matching TRBD2. V dropped 2 bases and J dropped 4; count of bases not matched to a gene: 12. The CDR3 is 17 residues long. The germline CDR1 and CDR2 sequences are MGHRA and YSYEKL. The CDR3 reads CASSQLVGWGGADTQYF. The CDR3 nucleotides read TGCGCCAGCAGCCAACTAGTAGGATGGGGAGGGGCAGATACGCAGTATTTT.

This clonotype was picked up many times. The J gene is TRBJ1-1, the V gene TRBV20-1, with unresolved D. The CDR3 spans 12 residues. V gave up 3 bases and J gave up 0 bases, with 5 bases separating them. In germline, CDR1 is DFQATT, CDR2 SNEGSKA (reference sequence). CDR3 region: CSASFLNTEAFF. For the CDR3, the DNA is TGCAGTGCTAGTTTTTTGAACACTGAAGCTTTCTTT.

A few counts support this clonotype. The chain uses TRBV5-5 and TRBJ2-5; TRBD1 matches 9 bases. The CDR3 covers 16 residues. V shed 0 bases and J 1 base; nucleotides not matched to a gene: 4. The germline gives CDR1 SGHKS, CDR2 YYEKEE (reference sequence). CDR3 DNA: TGTGCCAGCAGCTTGGGACCGGACAGGGGCCAAGAGACCCAGTACTTC. This gives the protein CASSLGPDRGQETQYF.

This rearrangement joins TRBV20-1 to TRBJ2-7, with 8 bases matching TRBD1. CDR1 is DFQATT and CDR2 is SNEGSKA in the germline V gene (reference sequence). The CDR3 is 13 residues long. V gave up 3 bases and J gave up 2 bases; unmatched junction bases: 3. The CDR3 loop reads CSASDRGPYEQYF. The CDR3 DNA follows: TGCAGTGCTAGTGACAGGGGCCCCTACGAGCAGTACTTC.

This clonotype was picked up a small number of times. The chain recombines TRBV7-3 with TRBJ1-1, with 10 positions matching TRBD1. The germline CDR1 and CDR2 sequences are SGHTA and FQGTGA. The trim removed 5 bases at V and 4 bases at J, leaving 7 bases unmatched. This CDR3 has 15 residues. CDR3 sequence: CASSPDRGRFTEAFF. The CDR3 DNA reads TGTGCCAGCAGCCCCGACAGGGGGCGGTTCACTGAAGCTTTCTTT.

This clonotype was detected a few times. The chain is built from TRBV12-3 or TRBV12-4 and TRBJ1-3; a possible D gene is TRBD1 (6 bases). Trimming left V 6 bases short and J 4 bases short, with 16 bases between. CDR3 length: 15 residues. As DNA, the CDR3 is TGTGCCAGCAGCCGTCCTGGGGGCGCCGGAAACACCATATATTTT. Translating gives CASSRPGGAGNTIYF.